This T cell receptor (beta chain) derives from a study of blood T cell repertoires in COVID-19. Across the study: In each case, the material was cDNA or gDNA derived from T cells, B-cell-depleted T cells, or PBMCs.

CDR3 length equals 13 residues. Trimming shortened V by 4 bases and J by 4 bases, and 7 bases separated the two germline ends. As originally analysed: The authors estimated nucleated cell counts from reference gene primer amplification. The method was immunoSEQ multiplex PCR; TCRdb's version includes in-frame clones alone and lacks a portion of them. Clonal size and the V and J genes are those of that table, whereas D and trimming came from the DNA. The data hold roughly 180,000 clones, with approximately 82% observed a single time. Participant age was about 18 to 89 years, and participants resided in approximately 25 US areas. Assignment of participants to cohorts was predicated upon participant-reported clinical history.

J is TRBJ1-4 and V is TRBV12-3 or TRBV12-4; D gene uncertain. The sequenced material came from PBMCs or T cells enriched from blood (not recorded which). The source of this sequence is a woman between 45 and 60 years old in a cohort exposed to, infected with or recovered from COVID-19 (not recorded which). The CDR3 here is CASSSRFNEKLFF. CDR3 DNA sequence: TGTGCCAGCAGTTCGAGGTTTAATGAAAAACTGTTTTTT.